This T cell receptor beta chain comes out of a study of shared clonotypes between healthy human individuals. Study-level results: Clonotype sharing among donors likely depends on sequencing depth.

As for this clone: As yet, its antigen is unknown.

V was cut by 0 bases and J by 4 bases, with 12 bases left in between. The CDR3 is 16 residues long. Germline V CDR1 and CDR2: SGHVS, FNYEAQ. The table came from immunoSEQ multiplex PCR; TCRdb's copy has only in-frame clones and leaves some out. The data contain about 1.1 million clones, 60% to 80% of them singletons. There were no recent acute infections or vaccinations among the donors, who were healthy HIV-negative adults. Everyone who donated was a Caucasian adult who lived in Nashville, Tennessee. Splitting of CD4+ cells produced CD45RA+ naive and CD45RA-negative memory subsets. This receptor was identified in a man aged 18 to 35 in good health. Some clones in this sample may be carry-over from other donors' samples. The rearrangement uses TRBV7-6 and TRBJ2-2; no clear D gene. The specimen sequenced was memory CD4+ T cells from PBMCs. Subset meaning: CD45RA-negative fraction. CDR3 amino acids: CASSLAPTFPTGELFF. CDR3 DNA: TGTGCCAGCAGCTTAGCCCCAACCTTTCCCACCGGGGAGCTGTTTTTT.